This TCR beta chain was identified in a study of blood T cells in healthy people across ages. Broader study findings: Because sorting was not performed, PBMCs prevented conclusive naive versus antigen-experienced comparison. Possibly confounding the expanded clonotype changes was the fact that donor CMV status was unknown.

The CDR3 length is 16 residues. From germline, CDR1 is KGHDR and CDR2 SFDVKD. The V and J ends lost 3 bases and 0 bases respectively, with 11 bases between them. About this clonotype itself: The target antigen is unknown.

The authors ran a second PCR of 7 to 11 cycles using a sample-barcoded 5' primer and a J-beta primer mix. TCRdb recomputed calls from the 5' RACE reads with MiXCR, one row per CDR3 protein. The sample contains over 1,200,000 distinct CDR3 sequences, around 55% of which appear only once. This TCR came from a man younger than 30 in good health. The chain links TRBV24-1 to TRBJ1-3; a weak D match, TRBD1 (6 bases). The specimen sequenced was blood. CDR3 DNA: TGTGCCACCAGTGATCCACGGGACAACTCTGGAAACACCATATATTTT. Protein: CATSDPRDNSGNTIYF.